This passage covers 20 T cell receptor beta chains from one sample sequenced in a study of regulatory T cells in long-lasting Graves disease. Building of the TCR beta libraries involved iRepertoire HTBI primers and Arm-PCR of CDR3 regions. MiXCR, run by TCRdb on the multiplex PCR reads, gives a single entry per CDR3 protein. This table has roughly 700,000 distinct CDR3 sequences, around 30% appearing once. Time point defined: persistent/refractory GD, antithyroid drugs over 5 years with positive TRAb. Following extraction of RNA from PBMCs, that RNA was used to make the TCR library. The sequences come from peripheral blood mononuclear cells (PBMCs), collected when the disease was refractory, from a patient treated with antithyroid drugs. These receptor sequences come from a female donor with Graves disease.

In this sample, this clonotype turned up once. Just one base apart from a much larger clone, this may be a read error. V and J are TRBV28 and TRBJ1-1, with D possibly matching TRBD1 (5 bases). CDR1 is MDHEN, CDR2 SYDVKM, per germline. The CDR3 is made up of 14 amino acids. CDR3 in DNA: TGTGCCAGCAGTTGGGGACGGACGAACACTGGAGCTTTCTTT. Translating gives CASSWGRTNTGAFF. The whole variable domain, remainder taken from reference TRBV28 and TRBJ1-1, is DVKVTQSSRYLVKRTGEKVFLECVQDMDHENMFWYRQDPGLGLRLIYFSYDVKMKEKGDIPEGYSVSREKKERFSLILESASTNQTSMYLCASSWGRTNTGAFFGQGTRLTVV.

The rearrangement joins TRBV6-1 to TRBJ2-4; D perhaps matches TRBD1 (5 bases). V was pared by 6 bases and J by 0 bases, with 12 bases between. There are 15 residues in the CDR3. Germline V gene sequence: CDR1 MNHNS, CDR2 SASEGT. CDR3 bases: TGTGCCAGCAGGGACATTTCCTTAGCCAAAAACATTCAGTACTTC. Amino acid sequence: CASRDISLAKNIQYF.

The CDR3 here is CASTRTARAPDEQFF. DNA for the CDR3: TGTGCCAGTACCCGGACGGCCCGTGCCCCAGATGAGCAGTTCTTC. The rearrangement joins TRBV19 to TRBJ2-1; unclear D gene. CDR1 is LNHDA, CDR2 SQIVND, per germline (reference sequence). The CDR3 runs to 15 residues. V was clipped by 7 bases and J by 8 bases, with 21 bases between them. The full variable domain, its missing parts supplied by reference TRBV19 and TRBJ2-1, is DGGITQSPKYLFRKEGQNVTLSCEQNLNHDAMYWYRQDPGQGLRLIYYSQIVNDFQKGDIAEGYSVSREKKESFPLTVTSAQKNPTAFYLCASTRTARAPDEQFFGPGTRLTVL.

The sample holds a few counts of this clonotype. The CDR3 nucleotides read TGTGCCAGCAGTGATCTTTTCGGACAGGGGGCAGATACGCAGTATTTT. Translation: CASSDLFGQGADTQYF. This rearrangement joins TRBV2 to TRBJ2-3; 10 bases agree with TRBD1. The germline gives CDR1 SNHLY, CDR2 FYNNEI. This CDR3 is 16 amino acids long. Trimming took 3 bases from V and 4 from J; bases not matched to a gene: 7.

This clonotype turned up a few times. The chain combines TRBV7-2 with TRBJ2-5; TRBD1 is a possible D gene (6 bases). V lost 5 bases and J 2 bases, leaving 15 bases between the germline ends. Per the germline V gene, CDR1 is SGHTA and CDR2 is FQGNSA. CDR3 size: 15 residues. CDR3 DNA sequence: TGTGCCAGCAGCCAGGGGTTCGGGCTACAAGAGACCCAGTACTTC. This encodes CASSQGFGLQETQYF.

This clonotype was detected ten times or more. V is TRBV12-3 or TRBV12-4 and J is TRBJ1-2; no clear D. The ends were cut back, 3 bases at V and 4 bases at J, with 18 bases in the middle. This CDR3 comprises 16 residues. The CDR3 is CASSFKPNPVGYGYTF. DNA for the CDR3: TGTGCCAGCAGTTTTAAGCCGAATCCCGTGGGCTATGGCTACACCTTC.

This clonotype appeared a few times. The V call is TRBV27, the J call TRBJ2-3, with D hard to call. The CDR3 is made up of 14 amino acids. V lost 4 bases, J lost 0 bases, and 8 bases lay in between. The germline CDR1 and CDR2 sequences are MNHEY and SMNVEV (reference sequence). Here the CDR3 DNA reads TGTGCCAGCAGTTACGTTCCTAGCACAGATACGCAGTATTTT. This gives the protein CASSYVPSTDTQYF.

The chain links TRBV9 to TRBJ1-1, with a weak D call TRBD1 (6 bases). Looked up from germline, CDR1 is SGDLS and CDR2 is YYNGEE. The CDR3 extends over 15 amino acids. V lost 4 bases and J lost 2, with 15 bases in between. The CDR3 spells CASSTTAGVNTEAFF. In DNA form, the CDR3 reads TGTGCCAGCAGCACCACGGCAGGGGTCAACACTGAAGCTTTCTTT.

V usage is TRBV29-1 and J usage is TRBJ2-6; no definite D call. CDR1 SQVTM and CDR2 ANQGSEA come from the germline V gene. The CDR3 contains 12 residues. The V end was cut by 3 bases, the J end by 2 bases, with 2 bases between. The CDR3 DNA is TGCAGCGTTGACCCTGGGGCCAACGTCCTGACTTTC. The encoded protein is CSVDPGANVLTF.

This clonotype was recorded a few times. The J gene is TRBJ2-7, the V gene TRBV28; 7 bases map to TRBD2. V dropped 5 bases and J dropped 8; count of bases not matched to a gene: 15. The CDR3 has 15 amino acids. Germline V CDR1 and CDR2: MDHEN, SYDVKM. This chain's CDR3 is CASSPPGGFRYKQYF. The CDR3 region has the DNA TGTGCCAGCAGTCCCCCCGGGGGGTTCAGGTACAAGCAGTACTTC.

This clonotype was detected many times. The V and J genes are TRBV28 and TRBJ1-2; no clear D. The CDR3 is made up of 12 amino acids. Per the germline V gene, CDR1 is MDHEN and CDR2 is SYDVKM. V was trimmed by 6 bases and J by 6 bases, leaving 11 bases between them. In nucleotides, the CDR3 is TGTGCCAGCAGCCTCCGGGCGGATGGCTACACCTTC. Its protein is CASSLRADGYTF.

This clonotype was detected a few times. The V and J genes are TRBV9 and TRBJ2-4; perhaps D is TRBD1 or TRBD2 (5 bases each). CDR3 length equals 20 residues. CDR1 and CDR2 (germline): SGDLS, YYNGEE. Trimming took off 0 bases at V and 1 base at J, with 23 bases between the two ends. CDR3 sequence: CASSVDEGPLRVGAKNIQYF. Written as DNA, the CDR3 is TGTGCCAGCAGCGTAGACGAGGGACCCCTCCGGGTGGGTGCCAAAAACATTCAGTACTTC.

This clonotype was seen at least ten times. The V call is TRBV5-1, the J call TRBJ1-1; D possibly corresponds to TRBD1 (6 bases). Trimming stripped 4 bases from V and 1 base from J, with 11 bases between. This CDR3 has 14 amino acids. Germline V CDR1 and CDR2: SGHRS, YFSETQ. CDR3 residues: CASSGGQRNTEAFF. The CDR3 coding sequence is TGCGCCAGCAGCGGCGGACAGAGGAACACTGAAGCTTTCTTT.

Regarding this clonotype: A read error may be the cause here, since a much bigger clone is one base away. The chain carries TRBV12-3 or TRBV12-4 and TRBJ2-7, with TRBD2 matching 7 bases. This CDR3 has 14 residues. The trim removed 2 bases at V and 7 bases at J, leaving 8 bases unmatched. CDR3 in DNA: TGTGCCAGCAGTTTACGGTGCTGGGAGGGAGAGCAGTACTTC. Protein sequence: CASSLRCWEGEQYF.

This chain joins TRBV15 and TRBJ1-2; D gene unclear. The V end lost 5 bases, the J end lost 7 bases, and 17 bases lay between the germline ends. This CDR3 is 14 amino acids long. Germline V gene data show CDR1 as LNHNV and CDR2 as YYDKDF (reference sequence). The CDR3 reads CATSAMTGGSGYTF. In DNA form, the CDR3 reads TGTGCCACCAGCGCTATGACGGGCGGCTCTGGCTACACCTTC.

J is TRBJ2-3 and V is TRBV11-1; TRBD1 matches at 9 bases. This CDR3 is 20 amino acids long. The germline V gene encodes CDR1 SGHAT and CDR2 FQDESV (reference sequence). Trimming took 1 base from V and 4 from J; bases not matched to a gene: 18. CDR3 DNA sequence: TGTGCCAGCAGCTTAGAGGCCTGGGCTAACAGGGGGCGCCGGTCAGATACGCAGTATTTT. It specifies CASSLEAWANRGRRSDTQYF.

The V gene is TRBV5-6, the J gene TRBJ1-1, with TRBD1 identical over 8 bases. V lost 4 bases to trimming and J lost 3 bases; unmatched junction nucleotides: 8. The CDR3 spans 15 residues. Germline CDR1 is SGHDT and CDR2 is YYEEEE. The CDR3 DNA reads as TGTGCCAGCAGCGTAAGGACAGGGTTGGACACTGAAGCTTTCTTT. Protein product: CASSVRTGLDTEAFF.

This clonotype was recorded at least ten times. The CDR3 DNA follows: TGTGCCAGCACTCGGGCAGGGGGTGAACAATATGGCTACACCTTC. Residues: CASTRAGGEQYGYTF. The rearrangement joins TRBV28 to TRBJ1-2; 7 nucleotides agree with TRBD1. Germline V gene sequence: CDR1 MDHEN, CDR2 SYDVKM. The trim removed 7 bases at V and 5 bases at J, leaving 13 bases unmatched. The length of the CDR3 is 15 residues.

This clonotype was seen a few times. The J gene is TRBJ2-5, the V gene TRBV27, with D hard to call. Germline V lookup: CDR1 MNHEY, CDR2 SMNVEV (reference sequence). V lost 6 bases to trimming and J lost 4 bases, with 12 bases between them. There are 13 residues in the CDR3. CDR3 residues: CASRIRRSETQYF. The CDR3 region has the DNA TGTGCCAGCAGGATTAGACGCTCAGAGACCCAGTACTTC.

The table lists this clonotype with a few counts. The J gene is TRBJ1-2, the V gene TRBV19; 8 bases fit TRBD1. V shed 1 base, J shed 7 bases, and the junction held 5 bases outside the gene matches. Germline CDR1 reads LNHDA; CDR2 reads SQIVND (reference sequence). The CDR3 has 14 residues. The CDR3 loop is CASSIGTGMAGYTF. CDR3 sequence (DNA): TGTGCCAGTAGTATAGGGACAGGGATGGCTGGCTACACCTTC.